A selection of T cell receptor beta chains follows, all from one sample in a study of blood T cell repertoires in COVID-19. This table comes from immunoSEQ multiplex PCR, and its TCRdb copy is limited to in-frame clones, with some not included. The data contain roughly 120,000 clones, about 85% of them seen just once; the ten biggest clones take up around 9.9%. Sequenced material: peripheral blood. These receptors were collected from a man older than 75 with acute or convalescent COVID-19. The CDR3 runs from the conserved cysteine through the conserved F or W. The D gene is left open where the match is weak. The listing skips clone size in some rows; elsewhere it reads once, few, many or a size class.

v_call,clone_size,cdr3_length,d_call,j_call,cdr3_nt,cdr3_aa
TRBV28,.,15,TRBD1,TRBJ2-5,TGTGCCAGCAGTTTATTCCCCCGCAGGGGGGAGACCCAGTACTTC,CASSLFPRRGETQYF
TRBV6-6,.,16,.,TRBJ1-5,TGTGCCAGCAGTTACTCTCCGGGTGGGAGCAATCAGCCCCAGCATTTT,CASSYSPGGSNQPQHF
TRBV7-2,.,16,TRBD2,TRBJ2-5,TGTGCCAGCAGCTTAGCTGGCCTAGCGGGGCAAGAGACCCAGTACTTC,CASSLAGLAGQETQYF
TRBV6-5,.,14,TRBD2,TRBJ2-7,TGTGCCAGCAGTTACATCGGGAGGTCGGTCGAGCAGTACTTC,CASSYIGRSVEQYF
TRBV3-1/TRBV3-2,.,12,.,TRBJ1-2,TGTGCCAGCAGAAGAGCTAACTATGGCTACACCTTC,CASRRANYGYTF
TRBV9,.,14,.,TRBJ1-5,TGTGCCAGCAGCGTTAAGAGTGTTAATCAGCCCCAGCATTTT,CASSVKSVNQPQHF
TRBV7-3,.,16,TRBD2,TRBJ2-1,TGTGCCAGCAGCTCTTTTGGACTAGCGGGGGGCAGCCAGCAGTTCTTC,CASSSFGLAGGSQQFF
TRBV28,.,14,TRBD2,TRBJ2-7,TGTGCCAGCAGAACACTGTGGGGGGGGGACGAGCAGTACTTC,CASRTLWGGDEQYF
TRBV7-9,.,18,TRBD1,TRBJ2-6,TGTGCCAGCAGCACCAGGGACAGGGTGATAACTGGGGCCAACGTCCTGACTTTC,CASSTRDRVITGANVLTF
TRBV19,.,15,.,TRBJ1-1,TGTGCCAGTAGCGACCCGGGACAACTGAACACTGAAGCTTTCTTT,CASSDPGQLNTEAFF
TRBV7-9,few,15,TRBD1,TRBJ2-7,TGTGCCAGCAGCTTTGCCCGGGACAGGGGCGGGGAGCAGTACTTC,CASSFARDRGGEQYF
TRBV7-2,once,14,TRBD1,TRBJ1-5,TGTGCCAGCAGCCGGACAGGGGGCAATCAGCCCCAGCATTTT,CASSRTGGNQPQHF
TRBV11-2,.,15,.,TRBJ1-1,TGTGCCAGCAGCTTAGCGGCAGGAACCAACACTGAAGCTTTCTTT,CASSLAAGTNTEAFF
TRBV24-1,.,15,TRBD1,TRBJ2-2,TGTGCCACCAGTGCCCAGGGGGAAAACACCGGGGAGCTGTTTTTT,CATSAQGENTGELFF
TRBV6-5,once,14,.,TRBJ1-1,TGTGCCAGCAGTTACAGGGGAGGGGGAACTGAAGCTTTCTTT,CASSYRGGGTEAFF
TRBV19,once,17,TRBD2,TRBJ2-2,TGTGCCACCCAACCCCCCCGAGGAGGACTAGCGCCCGGGGAGCTGTTTTTT,CATQPPRGGLAPGELFF
TRBV30,.,18,TRBD1,TRBJ2-2,TGTGCCTGGAGTGTACTCTTCGGACAGGAGAAGAACACCGGGGAGCTGTTTTTT,CAWSVLFGQEKNTGELFF
TRBV10-3,.,15,TRBD1,TRBJ2-3,TGTGCCACCATTGGGGCAGGGGGAATTTCAGATACGCAGTATTTT,CATIGAGGISDTQYF
TRBV24-1,.,15,.,TRBJ2-2,TGTGCCACCAGTGATTTCGGACAGAACACCGGGGAGCTGTTTTTT,CATSDFGQNTGELFF
TRBV28,.,14,.,TRBJ1-3,TGTGCCAGCAGTCCCCTGAGCTCTGGAAACACCATATATTTT,CASSPLSSGNTIYF
TRBV11-3,.,15,TRBD2,TRBJ2-1,TGTGCCAGCAGCTTTAGACTAGCGGGGGACAATGAGCAGTTCTTC,CASSFRLAGDNEQFF
TRBV4-3,.,14,.,TRBJ1-6,TGCGCCAGCAGCCAGAGTGTCGGGGTAGCACCCCTCCACTTT,CASSQSVGVAPLHF
TRBV4-1,once,16,TRBD1,TRBJ1-4,TGCGCCAGCAGCCAAGAGACAGGGGGGATGAATGAAAAACTGTTTTTT,CASSQETGGMNEKLFF
TRBV18,once,14,.,TRBJ1-5,TGTGCCAGCTCCGCCGGGACAAGCAATCAGCCCCAGCATTTT,CASSAGTSNQPQHF
TRBV2,few,14,.,TRBJ1-2,TGTGCCAGCAGTAAGGACAACCAAAACTATGGCTACACCTTC,CASSKDNQNYGYTF
TRBV5-5,few,14,TRBD2,TRBJ2-3,TGTGCCAGCAGCACCGGGACTAGCGTCGATACGCAGTATTTT,CASSTGTSVDTQYF
TRBV19,.,16,.,TRBJ2-3,TGTGCCAGTAGTATTATGTACGGGAGCGTCACAGATACGCAGTATTTT,CASSIMYGSVTDTQYF
TRBV20-1,.,10,.,TRBJ1-1,TGCAGTGCCCCGGGTGGTGAAGCTTTCTTT,CSAPGGEAFF
TRBV5-1,.,12,.,TRBJ1-2,TGCGCCAGCAGCTCGAGCAGGCCTGGCTACACCTTC,CASSSSRPGYTF
TRBV19,.,14,TRBD2,TRBJ2-1,TGTGCCAGTAGGTTCGGGGGGATGTGGGATGAGCAGTTCTTC,CASRFGGMWDEQFF
TRBV7-2,.,14,.,TRBJ2-7,TGTGCCAGCAGCACCACCAGCGGGCCATACGAGCAGTACTTC,CASSTTSGPYEQYF
TRBV10-1,.,13,.,TRBJ1-1,TGCGCCAGCACCCGGACTGGGAACACTGAAGCTTTCTTT,CASTRTGNTEAFF
TRBV18,few,16,TRBD1,TRBJ1-5,TGTGCCAGCTCACCACCGGGACAGGGGGCAGGTCAGCCCCAGCATTTT,CASSPPGQGAGQPQHF
TRBV7-3,.,15,TRBD1,TRBJ1-6,TGTGCCAGCAGCTTCGGACAGGCGGATAATTCACCCCTCCACTTT,CASSFGQADNSPLHF
TRBV11-3,.,16,.,TRBJ2-1,TGTGCCAGCAGCCCAGGCGGCGGGATCGTCTACAATGAGCAGTTCTTC,CASSPGGGIVYNEQFF
TRBV9,.,14,TRBD1,TRBJ1-1,TGTGCCAGCAGCACCCGACAGGGGGCGGGTGAAGCTTTCTTT,CASSTRQGAGEAFF
TRBV13,.,12,.,TRBJ1-5,TGTGCCAGCAGCTTAGCGGGTCAGCCCCAGCATTTT,CASSLAGQPQHF
TRBV29-1,.,12,.,TRBJ1-1,TGCAGCGTTTCCAACAAGAACACTGAAGCTTTCTTT,CSVSNKNTEAFF
TRBV10-3,.,14,.,TRBJ1-5,TGTGCCTCTCATATGGCCGATAGCAATCAGCCCCAGCATTTT,CASHMADSNQPQHF
TRBV7-9,once,17,TRBD1,TRBJ1-2,TGTGCCAGCAGCTTTGGGACAGGGGACAAGGGGGGCTATGGCTACACCTTC,CASSFGTGDKGGYGYTF
TRBV5-1,.,15,TRBD1,TRBJ1-2,TGCGCCAGCAGCCGGGGACAGGTCGGTAACTATGGCTACACCTTC,CASSRGQVGNYGYTF
TRBV6-2/TRBV6-3,.,15,.,TRBJ1-5,TGTGCCAGCAGTTACATCCAGGGGAGCAATCAGCCCCAGCATTTT,CASSYIQGSNQPQHF
TRBV9,once,13,TRBD2,TRBJ2-7,TGTGCCAGCAGCGTAGACCCGGGGGGCGAGCAGTACTTC,CASSVDPGGEQYF
TRBV19,few,13,.,TRBJ1-1,TGTGCCAGTACCCAGGGGCAACGAGCTGAAGCTTTCTTT,CASTQGQRAEAFF
TRBV19,once,15,TRBD1,TRBJ2-7,TGTGCCAGTAGTATCCGACAGGGGGCATCCTACGAGCAGTACTTC,CASSIRQGASYEQYF
TRBV5-4,.,18,TRBD1,TRBJ1-4,TGTGCCAGCAGCTTGGTGGGACAGGGACGACCAACTAATGAAAAACTGTTTTTT,CASSLVGQGRPTNEKLFF
TRBV9,.,16,TRBD1,TRBJ1-3,TGTGCCAGCAGCGAATCGGACAGGACCTCTGGAAACACCATATATTTT,CASSESDRTSGNTIYF
TRBV2,.,17,TRBD1,TRBJ1-2,TGTGCCAGCAGTGAAGATTCGGACAGGGAAGATTTCTATGGCTACACCTTC,CASSEDSDREDFYGYTF